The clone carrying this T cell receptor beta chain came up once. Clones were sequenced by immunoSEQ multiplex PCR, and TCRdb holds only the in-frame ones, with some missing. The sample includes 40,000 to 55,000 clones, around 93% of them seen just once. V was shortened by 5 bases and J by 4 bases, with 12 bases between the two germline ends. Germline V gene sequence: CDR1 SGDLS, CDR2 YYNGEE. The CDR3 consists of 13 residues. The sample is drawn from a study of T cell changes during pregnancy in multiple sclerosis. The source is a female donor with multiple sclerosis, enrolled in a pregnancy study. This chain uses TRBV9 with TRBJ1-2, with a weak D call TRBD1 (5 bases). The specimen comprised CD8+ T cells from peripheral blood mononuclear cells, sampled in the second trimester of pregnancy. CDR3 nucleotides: TGTGCCAGCAGGGACAACGGCGTCTATGGCTACACCTTC. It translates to CASRDNGVYGYTF.